This T cell receptor (beta chain) appears in the sequencing data of a study of T cells in Graves' hyperthyroidism and ophthalmopathy. The source material, RNA transcripts, was used to amplify TCR beta CDR3 regions. Using the HTBI primer set, a first-round RT-PCR was run on the TCR CDR3. MiXCR was run by TCRdb on the multiplex PCR reads, yielding one entry per CDR3 protein. Of around 700,000 distinct CDR3 sequences listed, 18% are singletons. This receptor was identified in a woman between 45 and 65 years old with Graves' hyperthyroidism that later progressed to Graves' ophthalmopathy. Sequencing was carried out using blood.

DNA for the CDR3: TGTGCCAGTAGACTTCAGGAGATCAATTCACCCCTCCACTTT. Amino acid sequence: CASRLQEINSPLHF. This chain connects TRBV19 to TRBJ1-6; D remains ambiguous. This CDR3 is built from 14 residues. CDR1 and CDR2 from the germline V gene are LNHDA and SQIVND (reference sequence). Trimming left V 6 bases short and J 7 bases short, with 13 bases between.